The 19 T cell receptor beta chains below were found in one sample sequenced in a study of T cell repertoires in cytomegalovirus infection. TCRdb itself ran the reads through MiXCR, one entry per CDR3 protein. The top ten clones hold under 9% of a sample with some 350,000 distinct CDR3 sequences, 15% to 20% of them seen once. The sample taken for sequencing was PBMCs. The receptor set was obtained from a human donor in good health (CMV status not recorded). Some clones in this sample may be carry-over from other donors' samples.

The count of this clonotype is one. The V call is TRBV15, the J call TRBJ2-7; 8 positions match TRBD2. Germline assignment: CDR1 LNHNV and CDR2 YYDKDF (reference sequence). The CDR3 has 15 amino acids. J gave up 3 bases and V 1 base, and 5 bases lay outside the gene matches. The CDR3 loop reads CATSRGISGIYEQYF. The CDR3 bases are TGTGCCACCAGCAGAGGGATTAGCGGGATCTACGAGCAGTACTTC.

The V call is TRBV20-1, the J call TRBJ2-5, with D possibly TRBD2 on 8 matching bases. The germline V gene encodes CDR1 DFQATT and CDR2 SNEGSKA (reference sequence). V was cut by 5 bases and J by 0 bases, with 13 bases left in between. This CDR3 spans 14 amino acids. The CDR3 loop reads CSAHSGTDQETQYF. The CDR3 nucleotides read TGCAGTGCTCATAGCGGGACAGACCAAGAGACCCAGTACTTC.

This clonotype was recorded a few times. V usage is TRBV5-6 and J usage is TRBJ2-7; a possible D gene is TRBD2 (6 bases). CDR1 and CDR2 from the germline V gene are SGHDT and YYEEEE. The CDR3 has 13 amino acids. The ends were cut back, 3 bases at V and 7 bases at J, with 14 bases in the middle. CDR3 sequence reads: CASSSVSGGEQYF. DNA for the CDR3: TGTGCCAGCAGCTCTGTCTCCGGAGGGGAGCAGTACTTC.

This clonotype was picked up a small number of times. The chain employs TRBV6-2 or TRBV6-3 and TRBJ2-1; TRBD1 aligns across 10 bases. V lost 5 bases, J lost 2 bases, and 6 bases stayed unmatched. This CDR3 region has 16 residues. Germline-derived CDR1 and CDR2 are MNHEY and SVGEGT. The DNA of the CDR3 is TGTGCCAGCAGTAAAAAAGGACAGGGGGCCTACAATGAGCAGTTCTTC. This codes for CASSKKGQGAYNEQFF.

This clonotype was observed a few times. The gene calls are TRBV28 and TRBJ2-3, with D perhaps matching TRBD1 (7 bases). Germline CDR1 reads MDHEN; CDR2 reads SYDVKM. Between the trimmed V and J ends, which lost 3 bases and 6 bases, there was a span of 16 bases. The CDR3 has 15 residues. CDR3 DNA: TGTGCCAGCAGTTTGCGGGACAGACCATGGGATACGCAGTATTTT. This translates into CASSLRDRPWDTQYF.

This CDR3 is CASSVTQGAYANEQFF. CDR3 DNA: TGTGCCAGCAGCGTAACCCAGGGGGCTTACGCCAATGAGCAGTTCTTC. This chain joins TRBV7-9 and TRBJ2-1, with TRBD1 identical over 8 bases. The CDR3 is 16 residues long. CDR1 and CDR2 from the germline V gene are SEHNR and FQNEAQ (reference sequence). The V and J ends lost 5 bases and 6 bases, in that order; junction bases with no gene match: 12.

This clonotype has just a few counts. The CDR3 loop is CSAGGGRRADGYTF. In nucleotides, the CDR3 is TGCAGTGCTGGTGGGGGGCGAAGGGCCGATGGCTACACCTTC. The gene calls are TRBV20-1 and TRBJ1-2, with a weak D call TRBD1 (6 bases). This CDR3 is 14 amino acids long. In germline, CDR1 is DFQATT, CDR2 SNEGSKA (reference sequence). V lost 5 bases, J lost 6 bases, and 19 bases lay in between.

V gene TRBV11-2 combines with J gene TRBJ1-4; 7 bases match TRBD1. The J segment lost 7 bases and the V segment lost 4 bases, leaving 9 bases of the junction unmatched. The germline gives CDR1 SGHAT, CDR2 FQNNGV. The CDR3 has 15 amino acids. In nucleotides, the CDR3 is TGTGCCAGCAGCTCTCCGGGACAGAGGACTGAAAAACTGTTTTTT. Translated: CASSSPGQRTEKLFF.

This rearrangement joins TRBV18 to TRBJ1-2; D perhaps matches TRBD1 (5 bases). The V end lost 3 bases, the J end lost 4 bases, and 15 bases lay between the germline ends. The CDR3 contains 15 residues. Germline loops: CDR1 KGHSH, CDR2 LQKENI. In DNA, the CDR3 is TGTGCCAGCTCACCGCGCAGGGTCGATAGCTATGGCTACACCTTC. Its translation is CASSPRRVDSYGYTF.

This clonotype appeared many times. The CDR3: CASSPKRGGYNEQFF. The CDR3 coding sequence is TGTGCCAGCAGCCCAAAGCGGGGGGGGTACAATGAGCAGTTCTTC. The chain couples TRBV7-8 to TRBJ2-1; 10 bases agree with TRBD2. Trimming cost V 5 bases and J 4 bases; bases outside gene matches: 5. The germline V gene encodes CDR1 SGHVS and CDR2 FQNEAQ. CDR3 length equals 15 residues.

V and J are TRBV30 and TRBJ2-7; D is unclear. This CDR3 spans 11 amino acids. The germline V and J ends were trimmed by 5 bases and 3 bases, with 8 bases remaining between them. Germline assignment: CDR1 GTSNPN and CDR2 SVGIG (reference sequence). The chain's CDR3 is CAWATVYEQYF. CDR3 DNA sequence: TGTGCCTGGGCGACGGTCTACGAGCAGTACTTC.

This clonotype was counted a few times. The chain couples TRBV7-2 to TRBJ2-4; D might be TRBD1 (6 bases). This CDR3 has 14 residues. Germline CDR1 and CDR2: SGHTA and FQGNSA. V lost 2 bases to trimming and J lost 7 bases, with 12 bases between them. The CDR3: CASSLRQVGNIQYF. CDR3 DNA sequence: TGTGCCAGCAGCTTAAGACAGGTTGGGAACATTCAGTACTTC. The variable domain in full, with the rest retrieved from reference TRBV7-2 and TRBJ2-4, is GAGVSQSPSNKVTEKGKDVELRCDPISGHTALYWYRQSLGQGLEFLIYFQGNSAPDKSGLPSDRFSAERTGGSVSTLTIQRTQQEDSAVYLCASSLRQVGNIQYFGAGTRLSVL.

This clonotype came up many times. V and J are TRBV7-2 and TRBJ2-5, with TRBD2 identical over 7 bases. The V gene's germline CDR1 is SGHTA and CDR2 FQGNSA. The junction had 11 bases not matched to a gene; V was cut back by 5 bases and J by 5 bases. The length of the CDR3 is 15 residues. The CDR3 bases are TGTGCCAGCAGCCTACAGACTAGCACATCTGAGACCCAGTACTTC. It yields the protein CASSLQTSTSETQYF.

This clonotype showed up just a few times. Mismatch with germline at one junction end may stem from a read error. The chain employs TRBV7-2 and TRBJ2-5; the D gene is possibly TRBD1 (6 bases). Germline V gives CDR1 SGHTA, CDR2 FQGNSA. This CDR3 has 15 amino acids. DNA of the CDR3: TGTGCCAGCAACCCCACCGGGACACTGGCCGTATCTTCGGACTTC. Protein sequence: CASNPTGTLAVSSDF.

This clonotype has ten or more counts. The chain uses TRBV12-3 or TRBV12-4 and TRBJ2-3, with D unclear. The CDR3 extends over 13 amino acids. V was shortened by 6 bases and J by 0 bases, with 7 bases between the two germline ends. For the CDR3, the DNA is TGTGCCAGCAGACACTCTAGCACAGATACGCAGTATTTT. Protein product: CASRHSSTDTQYF.

The chain has TRBV11-2 and TRBJ2-7, with TRBD1 matching over 10 bases. In germline, CDR1 is SGHAT, CDR2 FQNNGV. The CDR3 has 19 amino acids. Losses at the gene ends were 5 bases for V and 0 bases for J; bases not matched to a gene: 16. The CDR3 is CASSRRRTGGMGSSYEQYF. The CDR3 bases are TGTGCCAGCAGCCGAAGACGGACAGGGGGAATGGGCAGCTCCTACGAGCAGTACTTC.

This clonotype showed up just a few times. The chain recombines TRBV12-3 or TRBV12-4 with TRBJ2-3, with TRBD2 matching over 7 bases. V lost 6 bases, J lost 4 bases, and 16 bases stayed unmatched. The CDR3 is 17 amino acids. CDR3 sequence reads: CASSPRLATSGADTQYF. CDR3 nucleotides: TGTGCCAGCAGCCCGAGACTAGCCACTTCTGGCGCAGATACGCAGTATTTT.

The chain combines TRBV5-4 with TRBJ2-3; 11 bases match TRBD2. Germline V gene data show CDR1 as SGHNT and CDR2 as YYREEE (reference sequence). The CDR3 loop spans 18 amino acids. V lost 4 bases and J lost 0; bases outside the gene matches: 10. The CDR3 loop is CASSPAPSGGLSTDTQYF. DNA for the CDR3: TGTGCCAGCAGCCCGGCCCCTAGCGGGGGGCTTAGCACAGATACGCAGTATTTT.

This clonotype has more than one count but fewer than ten. This chain links TRBV6-1 with TRBJ2-3; D possibly corresponds to TRBD1 (6 bases). The CDR3 has 16 residues. V was shortened by 5 bases and J by 0 bases, with 15 bases between the two germline ends. The germline gives CDR1 MNHNS, CDR2 SASEGT. As DNA, the CDR3 is TGTGCCAGCAGTCAAGACAGGAACCCAAGCACAGATACGCAGTATTTT. Protein: CASSQDRNPSTDTQYF.